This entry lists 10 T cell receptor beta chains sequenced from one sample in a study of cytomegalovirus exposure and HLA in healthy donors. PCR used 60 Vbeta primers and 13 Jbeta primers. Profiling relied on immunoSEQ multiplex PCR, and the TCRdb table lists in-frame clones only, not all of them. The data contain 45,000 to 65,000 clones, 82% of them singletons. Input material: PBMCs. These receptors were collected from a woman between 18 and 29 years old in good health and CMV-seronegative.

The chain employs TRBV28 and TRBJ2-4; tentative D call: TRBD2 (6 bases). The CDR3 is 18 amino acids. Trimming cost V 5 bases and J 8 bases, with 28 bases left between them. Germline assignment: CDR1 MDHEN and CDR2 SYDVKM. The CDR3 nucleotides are TGTGCCAGCAGTGGCACGTACAACGGAGGGGTTTCTTGGCACATTCAGTACTTC. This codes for CASSGTYNGGVSWHIQYF.

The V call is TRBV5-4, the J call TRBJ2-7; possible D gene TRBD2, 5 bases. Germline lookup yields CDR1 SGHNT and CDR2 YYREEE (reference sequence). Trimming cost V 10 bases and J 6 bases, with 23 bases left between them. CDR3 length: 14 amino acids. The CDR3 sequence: CALAWELLDSEQYF. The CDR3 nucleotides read TGTGCCTTAGCTTGGGAGCTTTTGGATTCCGAGCAGTACTTC.

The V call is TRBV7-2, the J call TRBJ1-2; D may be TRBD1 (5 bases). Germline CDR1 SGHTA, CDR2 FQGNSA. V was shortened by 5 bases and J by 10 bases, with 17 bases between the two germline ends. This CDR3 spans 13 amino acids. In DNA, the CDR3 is TGTGCCAGCAGCCTAGTAGGGGTGAACGACTACACCTTC. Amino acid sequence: CASSLVGVNDYTF.

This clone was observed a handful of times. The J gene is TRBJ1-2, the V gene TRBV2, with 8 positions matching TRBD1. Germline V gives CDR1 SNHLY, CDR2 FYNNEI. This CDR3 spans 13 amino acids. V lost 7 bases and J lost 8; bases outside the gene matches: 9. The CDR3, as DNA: TGTGCCAGCAAAGACAGGGGATTGTTGGGCTACACCTTC. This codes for CASKDRGLLGYTF.

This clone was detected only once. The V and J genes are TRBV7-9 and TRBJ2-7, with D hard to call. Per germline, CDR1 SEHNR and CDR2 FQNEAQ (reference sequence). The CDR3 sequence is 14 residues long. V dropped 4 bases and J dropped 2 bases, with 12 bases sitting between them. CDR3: CASSYLPAAYEQYF. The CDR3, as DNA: TGTGCCAGCAGCTACCTCCCGGCGGCCTACGAGCAGTACTTC.

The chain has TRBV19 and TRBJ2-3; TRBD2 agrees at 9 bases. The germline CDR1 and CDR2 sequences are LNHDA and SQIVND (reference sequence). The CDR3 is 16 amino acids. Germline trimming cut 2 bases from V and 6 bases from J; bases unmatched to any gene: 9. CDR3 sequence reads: CASSISRSGGLDTQYF. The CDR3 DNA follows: TGTGCCAGTAGTATAAGTCGGAGCGGGGGGCTCGATACGCAGTATTTT.

The CDR3 sequence: CAWSGSSAGELFF. Written as DNA, the CDR3 is TGTGCCTGGAGTGGCTCATCGGCCGGGGAGCTGTTTTTT. The rearrangement links TRBV30 to TRBJ2-2, with no clear D. From germline, CDR1 is GTSNPN and CDR2 SVGIG (reference sequence). Trimming left V 1 base short and J 6 bases short, with 9 bases between. CDR3 length: 13 amino acids. The full variable domain, in which reference TRBV30 and TRBJ2-2 provide the parts outside the CDR3, is SQTIHQWPATLVQPVGSPLSLECTVEGTSNPNLYWYRQAAGRGLQLLFYSVGIGQISSEVPQNLSASRPQDRQFILSSKKLLLSDSGFYLCAWSGSSAGELFFGEGSRLTVL.

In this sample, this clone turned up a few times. Here the CDR3 DNA reads TGTGCCAGCAGTTACGCCGGGACAGAGTCCTACGAGCAGTACTTC. It yields the protein CASSYAGTESYEQYF. The rearrangement links TRBV6-5 to TRBJ2-7, with TRBD1 identical over 7 bases. The CDR3 loop spans 15 amino acids. V lost 2 bases and J lost 1; bases outside the gene matches: 5. Germline values: CDR1 MNHEY, CDR2 SVGAGI.

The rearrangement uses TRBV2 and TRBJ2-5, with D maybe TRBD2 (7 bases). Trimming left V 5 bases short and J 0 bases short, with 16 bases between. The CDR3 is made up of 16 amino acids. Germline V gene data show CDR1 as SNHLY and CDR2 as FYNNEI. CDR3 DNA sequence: TGTGCCAGCAGTCATAGGGGGGGAGGGAACCAAGAGACCCAGTACTTC. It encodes CASSHRGGGNQETQYF.

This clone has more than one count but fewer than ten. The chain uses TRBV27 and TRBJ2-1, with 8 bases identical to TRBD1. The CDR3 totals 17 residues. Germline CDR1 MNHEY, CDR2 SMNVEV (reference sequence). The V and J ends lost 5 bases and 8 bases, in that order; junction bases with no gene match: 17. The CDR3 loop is CASSITPQGAGWHEQFF. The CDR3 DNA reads TGTGCCAGCAGTATAACCCCGCAGGGGGCGGGGTGGCATGAGCAGTTCTTC.